Below are 18 T cell receptor beta chains sequenced from a single sample in a study of blood T cell repertoires in COVID-19 (TCRdb year 2020). Library method: the immunoSEQ multiplex PCR assay. The table comes from immuneACCESS by way of TCRdb, which keeps in-frame sequences with V and J called. Part of the clones is missing from these tables; in studies checked, under half for an unresolved V gene and the rest for unknown reasons. For this sample the table gives around 210,000 clones, of which around 81% were detected only once. Of the sample, less than 7% is held by the ten largest clones. Sequencing was carried out using peripheral blood. These TCRs come from a woman in her 70s with acute or convalescent COVID-19.

The chain joins TRBV6-5 to TRBJ2-3; 7 positions match TRBD1. Germline CDR1 reads MNHEY; CDR2 reads SVGAGI. Trimming took 6 bases from V and 1 from J; bases not matched to a gene: 4. The CDR3 extends over 14 amino acids. Here the CDR3 DNA reads TGTGCCAGCAGCCCCGACAGGGGCACAGATACGCAGTATTTT. Translation gives CASSPDRGTDTQYF.

The J gene is TRBJ2-7, the V gene TRBV27; perhaps TRBD2 as D (7 bases). The germline CDR1 and CDR2 sequences are MNHEY and SMNVEV (reference sequence). The CDR3 is 17 amino acids. V was clipped by 6 bases and J by 3 bases, with 24 bases between them. The CDR3 DNA is TGTGCCAGCAGCACCGTTTGGAGGGGGAGGGGAGACTACGAGCAGTACTTC. Residues: CASSTVWRGRGDYEQYF.

The chain combines TRBV28 with TRBJ1-2; D is possibly TRBD1 (5 bases). This CDR3 spans 11 amino acids. The germline V and J ends were trimmed by 11 bases and 4 bases, with 11 bases remaining between them. Germline V CDR1 and CDR2: MDHEN, SYDVKM. CDR3 bases: TGTGCCGTTGGGGGGATCTATGGCTACACCTTC. It is translated as CAVGGIYGYTF.

The chain links TRBV28 to TRBJ1-5, with D perhaps matching TRBD1 (6 bases). This CDR3 is built from 14 residues. Trimming removed 2 bases from V and 3 bases from J, with 8 bases in between. Germline lookup yields CDR1 MDHEN and CDR2 SYDVKM. The DNA for the CDR3 is TGTGCCAGCAGTTTACAGGGGTTCAATCAGCCCCAGCATTTT. Its translation is CASSLQGFNQPQHF.

This clone was seen only a few times. The chain is built from TRBV30 and TRBJ2-1; possible D gene TRBD2, 6 bases. Germline V lookup: CDR1 GTSNPN, CDR2 SVGIG (reference sequence). V lost 2 bases and J lost 0, with 14 bases in between. The CDR3 contains 16 residues. The CDR3 protein is CAWSPRTISSYNEQFF. CDR3 bases: TGTGCCTGGAGTCCCCGGACTATAAGCTCCTACAATGAGCAGTTCTTC.

This rearrangement joins TRBV30 to TRBJ1-3; D ambiguous. Germline V gene sequence: CDR1 GTSNPN, CDR2 SVGIG (reference sequence). The V gene lost 3 bases and the J gene lost 1 base, with 4 bases spanning the gap. The CDR3 sequence is 12 residues long. CDR3 nucleotides: TGTGCCTGGAGGTCATCTGGAAACACCATATATTTT. It specifies CAWRSSGNTIYF.

This clone was counted between two and nine times. This chain joins TRBV14 and TRBJ2-1, with 10 positions matching TRBD1. Germline CDR1 reads SGHDN; CDR2 reads FVKESK. Trimming took 4 bases from V and 7 from J; bases not matched to a gene: 7. The CDR3 totals 15 residues. CDR3 sequence (DNA): TGTGCCAGCAGCCGTTATGGACAGGGGGGAAATGAGCAGTTCTTC. As protein: CASSRYGQGGNEQFF.

This clone was found a few times. The V call is TRBV7-9, the J call TRBJ2-3; 9 positions match TRBD2. From germline, CDR1 is SEHNR and CDR2 FQNEAQ (reference sequence). The CDR3 extends over 15 amino acids. V shed 8 bases, J shed 4 bases, and the junction held 10 bases outside the gene matches. The CDR3 region has the DNA TGTGCCAGCGCTCCGGGCCAGCGGGAGGCAGATACGCAGTATTTT. Translation gives CASAPGQREADTQYF.

V is TRBV5-4 and J is TRBJ2-1; TRBD1 might be the D (5 bases). Trimming took 1 base from V and 0 from J, leaving 17 bases between them. Germline V gene lookup returns CDR1 SGHNT and CDR2 YYREEE (reference sequence). This CDR3 is 18 amino acids long. CDR3 loop: CASSLSIGAVSSYNEQFF. The CDR3 region has the DNA TGTGCCAGCAGCTTGTCTATTGGGGCTGTAAGCTCCTACAATGAGCAGTTCTTC. Supplemented by reference TRBV5-4 and TRBJ2-1, the full variable domain reads ETGVTQSPTHLIKTRGQQVTLRCSSQSGHNTVSWYQQALGQGPQFIFQYYREEENGRGNFPPRFSGLQFPNYSSELNVNALELDDSALYLCASSLSIGAVSSYNEQFFGPGTRLTVL.

The V gene is TRBV12-3 or TRBV12-4, the J gene TRBJ1-1; the D is unclear. V was pared by 1 base and J by 3 bases, with 6 bases between. The CDR3 sequence is 13 residues long. Here the CDR3 reads CASSLGPDTEAFF. CDR3 nucleotide sequence: TGTGCCAGCAGTTTAGGCCCGGACACTGAAGCTTTCTTT.

CDR3 in amino acids: CASRRDSQRSYEQYF. The CDR3, as DNA: TGTGCCAGCAGGCGGGACTCCCAACGATCCTACGAGCAGTACTTC. The J gene is TRBJ2-7, the V gene TRBV27, with D possibly TRBD2 on 6 matching bases. Per germline, CDR1 MNHEY and CDR2 SMNVEV (reference sequence). V gave up 6 bases and J gave up 1 base, with 16 bases separating them. This CDR3 region has 15 residues.

This rearrangement joins TRBV15 to TRBJ1-4, with D possibly matching TRBD1 (5 bases). V was cut by 0 bases and J by 3 bases, with 11 bases left in between. Germline CDR1 LNHNV, CDR2 YYDKDF (reference sequence). The CDR3 is 16 residues long. The CDR3 is CATSRDAGLANEKLFF. Here the CDR3 DNA reads TGTGCCACCAGCAGAGATGCAGGGCTGGCTAATGAAAAACTGTTTTTT.

This clone was seen more than once but under ten times. The chain links TRBV6-6 to TRBJ2-3; 7 bases align to TRBD2. The V and J ends lost 1 base and 0 bases, in that order; junction bases with no gene match: 4. The V gene's germline CDR1 is MNHNY and CDR2 SVGAGI (reference sequence). The CDR3 covers 16 residues. Here the CDR3 reads CASSYWGLKSTDTQYF. The CDR3 nucleotides read TGTGCCAGCAGTTACTGGGGACTAAAAAGCACAGATACGCAGTATTTT.

The chain carries TRBV5-4 and TRBJ1-6; a weak D match, TRBD1 (6 bases). V lost 1 base to trimming and J lost 7 bases, with 12 bases between them. The CDR3 runs 15 residues. Germline-derived CDR1 and CDR2 are SGHNT and YYREEE (reference sequence). The CDR3 is CASSLSGGANSPLHF. The CDR3 bases are TGTGCCAGCAGCTTGAGCGGGGGCGCAAATTCACCCCTCCACTTT.

A single count supports this clone. V usage is TRBV5-8 and J usage is TRBJ1-4; 11 bases match TRBD1. Germline V gives CDR1 SGHTS, CDR2 YDEGEE. The junction had 6 bases not matched to a gene; V was cut back by 5 bases and J by 6 bases. CDR3 length: 15 residues. This CDR3 is CASRGRTGGDEKLFF. CDR3 sequence (DNA): TGTGCCAGCAGGGGGAGGACAGGGGGCGATGAAAAACTGTTTTTT.

The V call is TRBV27, the J call TRBJ2-7, with 7 bases matching TRBD2. Germline V gene lookup returns CDR1 MNHEY and CDR2 SMNVEV (reference sequence). This CDR3 has 14 residues. The trim removed 6 bases at V and 2 bases at J, leaving 7 bases unmatched. CDR3 nucleotides: TGTGCCAGCAGCAACACGGGACTAACCTACGAGCAGTACTTC. This encodes CASSNTGLTYEQYF.

This chain links TRBV3-1 (or the pseudogene TRBV3-2) with TRBJ2-7; tentatively, D is TRBD2 (6 bases). CDR1 and CDR2 (germline): LGHDT, YNNKEL (reference sequence). Trimming shortened V by 1 base and J by 0 bases, and 10 bases separated the two germline ends. The CDR3 is 15 residues long. The CDR3 reads CASSQGRGGSYEQYF. The CDR3 DNA is TGTGCCAGCAGCCAAGGAAGGGGAGGCTCCTACGAGCAGTACTTC.

The chain joins TRBV10-3 to TRBJ1-2; 11 bases line up with TRBD1. The CDR3 runs to 16 residues. CDR1 and CDR2 (germline): ENHRY, SYGVKD. V lost 10 bases, J lost 5 bases, and 15 bases stayed unmatched. CDR3 in DNA: TGTGCCACCACCCAGTCTGGGGACAGGGGGAGGTATGGCTACACCTTC. Protein: CATTQSGDRGRYGYTF.